These 10 T cell receptor beta chains originate from one sample sequenced in a study of OX40 agonist ivuxolimab in advanced cancers. Using immunoSEQ multiplex PCR, the repertoire was profiled, and TCRdb retains in-frame clones only, with some absent. The table shows tens of thousands of clones, with approximately 80% occurring only once. Source: CD4+ or CD8+ T cells sorted from blood, taken in a trial of the OX40 agonist ivuxolimab. These receptors all come from an adult with an advanced solid tumor such as melanoma, head and neck, liver or kidney cancer.

Only one count was recorded for this clone. The rearrangement links TRBV5-1 to TRBJ2-2; unclear D gene. Trimming shortened V by 4 bases and J by 4 bases, and 11 bases separated the two germline ends. Per the germline V gene, CDR1 is SGHRS and CDR2 is YFSETQ. This CDR3 is 14 amino acids long. The CDR3 DNA is TGCGCCAGCAGCAAGGACCCAGCCACCGGGGAGCTGTTTTTT. Translating it yields CASSKDPATGELFF.

The chain joins TRBV5-1 to TRBJ1-1; 8 bases fit TRBD1. J was trimmed by 3 bases and V by 2 bases; bases with no gene match: 6. There are 15 residues in the CDR3. The germline V gene encodes CDR1 SGHRS and CDR2 YFSETQ. CDR3 nucleotide sequence: TGCGCCAGCAGCTTACGGACAGGGAGGGACACTGAAGCTTTCTTT. Translation gives CASSLRTGRDTEAFF.

The CDR3 DNA sequence: TGTGCCAGTAGTAAGCGGGGGATCGACACTGAAGCTTTCTTT. It yields the protein CASSKRGIDTEAFF. This chain joins TRBV19 and TRBJ1-1, with a weak D call TRBD1 (5 bases). The CDR3 loop spans 14 amino acids. V lost 4 bases and J 3 bases, leaving 12 bases between the germline ends. Germline V gives CDR1 LNHDA, CDR2 SQIVND (reference sequence).

J is TRBJ1-2 and V is TRBV27; no firm D call. CDR1 MNHEY and CDR2 SMNVEV come from the germline V gene (reference sequence). V was pared by 2 bases and J by 2 bases, with 12 bases between. The CDR3 is made up of 15 amino acids. CDR3 in DNA: TGTGCCAGCAGTTTAGCCGGGGTACCCAACTATGGCTACACCTTC. Encoded protein: CASSLAGVPNYGYTF.

This clone came up a few times. The chain couples TRBV6-4 to TRBJ2-1; TRBD2 agrees at 8 bases. The CDR3 totals 16 residues. The J segment lost 9 bases and the V segment lost 0 bases, leaving 10 bases of the junction unmatched. Germline V gene sequence: CDR1 MRHNA, CDR2 SNTAGT. CDR3 sequence (DNA): TGTGCCAGCAGTGACTCCGGGAGGGGGGGGCTAGCTGAGCAGTTCTTC. This codes for CASSDSGRGGLAEQFF.

V is TRBV10-3 and J is TRBJ1-3; 8 bases line up with TRBD1. The CDR3 sequence is 18 residues long. The ends lost 5 bases at V and 0 bases at J; junction bases unmatched: 12. CDR1 ENHRY and CDR2 SYGVKD come from the germline V gene. CDR3 in amino acids: CAISYGSGGPPSGNTIYF. The CDR3 DNA sequence: TGTGCCATCAGTTATGGGTCAGGGGGCCCTCCCTCTGGAAACACCATATATTTT.

V usage is TRBV2 and J usage is TRBJ2-7; 16 positions agree with TRBD2. This CDR3 has 14 amino acids. CDR1 is SNHLY and CDR2 is FYNNEI in the germline V gene. Unmatched junction bases numbered 4, after V lost 11 bases and J lost 3 bases. The CDR3 nucleotides read TGTGCCGGGGGACTAGCGGGAGGGTTCTACGAGCAGTACTTC. Translation: CAGGLAGGFYEQYF.

The chain employs TRBV5-1 and TRBJ2-1; 14 bases match TRBD2. The germline V gene encodes CDR1 SGHRS and CDR2 YFSETQ. This CDR3 comprises 19 residues. V was clipped by 3 bases and J by 0 bases; unmatched bases: 8. CDR3 in amino acids: CASSSPTSGRALSYNEQFF. The CDR3 nucleotides read TGCGCCAGCAGCTCCCCGACTAGCGGGAGGGCCCTCTCCTACAATGAGCAGTTCTTC.

This chain links TRBV21-1 with TRBJ2-7; the tabulated D call, TRBD2, remains unverified against the DNA. TRBV21-1 is given as a pseudogene. The CDR3 is 18 residues long. Here the CDR3 reads CASSETGGLAGDSYEQYF. The DNA for the CDR3 is TGTGCCAGCAGCGAAACGGGAGGACTAGCGGGGGATTCCTACGAGCAGTACTTC.

V usage is TRBV11-2 and J usage is TRBJ1-4; D gene ambiguous. This CDR3 has 15 amino acids. In germline, CDR1 is SGHAT, CDR2 FQNNGV. Trimming shortened V by 3 bases and J by 5 bases, and 13 bases separated the two germline ends. The CDR3 region has the DNA TGTGCCAGCAGCTTTTCAAATCTACAGAATGAAAAACTGTTTTTT. Protein: CASSFSNLQNEKLFF.